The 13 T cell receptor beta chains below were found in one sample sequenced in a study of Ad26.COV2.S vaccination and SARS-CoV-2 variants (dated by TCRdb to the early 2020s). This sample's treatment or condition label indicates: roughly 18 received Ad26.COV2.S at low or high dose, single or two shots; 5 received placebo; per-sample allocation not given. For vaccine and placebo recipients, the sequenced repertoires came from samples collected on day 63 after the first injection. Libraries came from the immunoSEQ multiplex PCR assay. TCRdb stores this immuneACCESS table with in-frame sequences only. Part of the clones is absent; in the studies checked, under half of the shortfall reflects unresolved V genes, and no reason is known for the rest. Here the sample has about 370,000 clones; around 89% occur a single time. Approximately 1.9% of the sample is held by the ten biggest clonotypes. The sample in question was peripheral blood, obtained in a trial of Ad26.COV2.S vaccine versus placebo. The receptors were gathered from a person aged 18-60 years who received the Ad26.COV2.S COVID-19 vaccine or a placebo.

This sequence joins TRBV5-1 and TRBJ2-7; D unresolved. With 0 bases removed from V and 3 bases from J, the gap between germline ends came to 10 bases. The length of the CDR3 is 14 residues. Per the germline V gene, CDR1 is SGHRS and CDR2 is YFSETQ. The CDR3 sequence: CASSLVPEYYEQYF. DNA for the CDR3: TGCGCCAGCAGCTTGGTCCCCGAGTACTACGAGCAGTACTTC.

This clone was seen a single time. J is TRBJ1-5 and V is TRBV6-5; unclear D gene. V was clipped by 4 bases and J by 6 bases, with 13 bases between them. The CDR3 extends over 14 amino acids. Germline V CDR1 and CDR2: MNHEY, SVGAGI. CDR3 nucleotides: TGTGCCAGCAGTTTCTCCCTTGACACTCAGCCCCAGCATTTT. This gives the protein CASSFSLDTQPQHF.

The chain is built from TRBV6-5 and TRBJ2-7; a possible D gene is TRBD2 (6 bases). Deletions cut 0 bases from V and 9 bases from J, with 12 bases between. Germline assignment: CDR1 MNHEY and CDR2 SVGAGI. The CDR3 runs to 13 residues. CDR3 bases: TGTGCCAGCAGTTACTCCCGGGAGTACCGGCAGTACTTC. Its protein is CASSYSREYRQYF.

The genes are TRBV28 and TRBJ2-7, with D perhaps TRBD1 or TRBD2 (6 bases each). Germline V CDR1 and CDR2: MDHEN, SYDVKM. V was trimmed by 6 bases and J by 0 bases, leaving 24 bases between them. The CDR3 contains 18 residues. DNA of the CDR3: TGTGCCAGCAGGGAGGGTAAAATCAAACGGGACATCTCCTACGAGCAGTACTTC. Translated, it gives CASREGKIKRDISYEQYF.

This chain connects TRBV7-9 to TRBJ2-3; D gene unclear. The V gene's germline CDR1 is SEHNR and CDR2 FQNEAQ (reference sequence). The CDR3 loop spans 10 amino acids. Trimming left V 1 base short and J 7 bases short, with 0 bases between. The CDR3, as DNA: TGTGCCAGCAGCTTAGATACGCAGTATTTT. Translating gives CASSLDTQYF.

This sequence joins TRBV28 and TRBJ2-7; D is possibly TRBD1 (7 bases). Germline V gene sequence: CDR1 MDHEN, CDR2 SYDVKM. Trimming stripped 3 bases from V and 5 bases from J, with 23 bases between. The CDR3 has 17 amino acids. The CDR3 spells CASSLMGLPQGGDEQYF. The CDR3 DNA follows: TGTGCCAGCAGTTTGATGGGACTTCCCCAGGGGGGAGACGAGCAGTACTTC. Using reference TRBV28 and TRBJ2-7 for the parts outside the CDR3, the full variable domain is DVKVTQSSRYLVKRTGEKVFLECVQDMDHENMFWYRQDPGLGLRLIYFSYDVKMKEKGDIPEGYSVSREKKERFSLILESASTNQTSMYLCASSLMGLPQGGDEQYFGPGTRLTVT.

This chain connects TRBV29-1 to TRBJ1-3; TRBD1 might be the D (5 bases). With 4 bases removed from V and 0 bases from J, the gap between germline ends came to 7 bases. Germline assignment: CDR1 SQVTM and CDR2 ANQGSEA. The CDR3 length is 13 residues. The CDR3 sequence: CSVVGTSGNTIYF. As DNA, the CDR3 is TGCAGCGTTGTGGGGACCTCTGGAAACACCATATATTTT.

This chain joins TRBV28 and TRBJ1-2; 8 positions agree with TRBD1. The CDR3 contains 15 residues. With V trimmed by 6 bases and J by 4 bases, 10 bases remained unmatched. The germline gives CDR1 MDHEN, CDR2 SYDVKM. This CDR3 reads CASSPPTGVLYGYTF. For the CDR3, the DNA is TGTGCCAGCAGCCCCCCGACAGGGGTCCTCTATGGCTACACCTTC.

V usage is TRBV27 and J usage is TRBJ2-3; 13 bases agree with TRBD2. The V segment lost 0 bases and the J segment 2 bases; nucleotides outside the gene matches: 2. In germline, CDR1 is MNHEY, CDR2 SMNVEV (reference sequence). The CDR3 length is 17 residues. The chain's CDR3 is CASSLSGLAGLTDTQYF. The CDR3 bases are TGTGCCAGCAGTTTATCGGGACTAGCGGGGCTCACAGATACGCAGTATTTT.

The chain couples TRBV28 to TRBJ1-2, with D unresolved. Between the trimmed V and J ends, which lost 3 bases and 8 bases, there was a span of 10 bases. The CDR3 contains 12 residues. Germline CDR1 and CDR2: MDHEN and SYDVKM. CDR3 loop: CASSLGGIGYTF. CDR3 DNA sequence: TGTGCCAGCAGTTTGGGAGGGATCGGCTACACCTTC.

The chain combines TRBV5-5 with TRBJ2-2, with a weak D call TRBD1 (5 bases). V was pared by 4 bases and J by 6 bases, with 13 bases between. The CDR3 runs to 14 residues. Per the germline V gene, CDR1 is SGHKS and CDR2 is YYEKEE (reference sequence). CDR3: CASSLGHKAGELFF. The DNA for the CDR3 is TGTGCCAGCAGCCTTGGACATAAAGCCGGGGAGCTGTTTTTT. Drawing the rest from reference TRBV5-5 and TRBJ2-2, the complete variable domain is DAGVTQSPTHLIKTRGQQVTLRCSPISGHKSVSWYQQVLGQGPQFIFQYYEKEERGRGNFPDRFSARQFPNYSSELNVNALLLGDSALYLCASSLGHKAGELFFGEGSRLTVL.

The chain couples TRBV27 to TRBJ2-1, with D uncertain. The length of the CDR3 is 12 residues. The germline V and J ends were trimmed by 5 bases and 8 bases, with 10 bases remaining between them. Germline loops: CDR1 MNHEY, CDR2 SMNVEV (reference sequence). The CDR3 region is CASSPVKDEQFF. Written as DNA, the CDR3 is TGTGCCAGCAGTCCTGTGAAGGATGAGCAGTTCTTC.

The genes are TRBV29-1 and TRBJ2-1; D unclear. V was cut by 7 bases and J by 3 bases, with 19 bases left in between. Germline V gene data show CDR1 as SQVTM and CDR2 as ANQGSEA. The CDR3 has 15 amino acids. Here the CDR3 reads CSGSLRSSGYNEQFF. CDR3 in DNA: TGCAGCGGTTCCCTACGAAGTTCGGGCTACAATGAGCAGTTCTTC.